The rows below give T cell receptor beta chains drawn from one sample of a study of blood T cell repertoires in COVID-19. The table came from immunoSEQ multiplex PCR; TCRdb's copy has only in-frame clones and leaves some out. Here the sample spans about 58,000 clones, 75% to 90% being singletons. Specimen: peripheral blood. The receptors come from a man in his sixties with COVID-19, enrolled during active disease. Both conserved end residues are part of each CDR3. The order of the fields is clone size, CDR3 length, V gene, D gene, J gene, CDR3 DNA, CDR3 protein. A D gene is named only where the DNA matches it firmly. Clone size appears in some rows only: once, few, many, or a class for an expanded clone.

.	15	TRBV6-2/TRBV6-3	.	TRBJ2-7	TGTGCCAGCAGTTACTCACGTATCTCCGGCTACGAGCAGTACTTC	CASSYSRISGYEQYF
.	14	TRBV10-3	.	TRBJ1-3	TGTGCCATCAGTGAGTCAACAGCCGGAAACACCATATATTTT	CAISESTAGNTIYF
.	17	TRBV19	.	TRBJ1-1	TGTGCCAGTAGTTCCTATATATCTCCTTCTATGAACACTGAAGCTTTCTTT	CASSSYISPSMNTEAFF
few	16	TRBV18	.	TRBJ1-6	TGTGCCAGCTCACCCCTGGAGGGAGCGCCGAATTCACCCCTCCACTTT	CASSPLEGAPNSPLHF
.	12	TRBV2	.	TRBJ1-3	TGTGCCAGCAACCGGGTTGGAAACACCATATATTTT	CASNRVGNTIYF
many	14	TRBV5-1	.	TRBJ2-2	TGCGCCAGCAGCTTGGCTAGCGTGGCCGGGGAGCTGTTTTTT	CASSLASVAGELFF
.	17	TRBV5-6	.	TRBJ1-4	TGTGCCAGCAGCTCATCAAAGGGGGATGCAACTAATGAAAAACTGTTTTTT	CASSSSKGDATNEKLFF
few	14	TRBV7-8	.	TRBJ1-1	TGTGCCAGCAGCTTAGTGGCAGGGGAGTTGGAAGCTTTCTTT	CASSLVAGELEAFF
.	14	TRBV19	.	TRBJ1-1	TGTGCCAGTAGTATAGCCGGGTCCGTGACTGAAGCTTTCTTT	CASSIAGSVTEAFF
.	14	TRBV7-2	.	TRBJ1-5	TGTGCCAGCGGCTTCTTTGGGAGGGATCAGCCCCAGCATTTT	CASGFFGRDQPQHF
.	15	TRBV4-2	TRBD1	TRBJ2-7	TGTGCCAGCAGCCAAGTAGGGGACAGCTCCTACGAGCAGTACTTC	CASSQVGDSSYEQYF
once	14	TRBV5-1	.	TRBJ1-1	TGCGCCAGCAGGGATGCGGGCGTTAACACTGAAGCTTTCTTT	CASRDAGVNTEAFF
.	15	TRBV6-5	TRBD1	TRBJ1-2	TGTGCCAGCTTGGACAGGGGGCGCTCCTTGGGGGGCTACACCTTC	CASLDRGRSLGGYTF
.	14	TRBV5-6	.	TRBJ2-7	TGTGCCAGCAGCTTGGGGTCTCAGACCTACGAGCAGTACTTC	CASSLGSQTYEQYF
.	15	TRBV5-5	TRBD1	TRBJ1-4	TGTGCCAGCAGCTCGTCCGGGACAGGGGATGAAAAACTGTTTTTT	CASSSSGTGDEKLFF
once	13	TRBV23-1	.	TRBJ2-5	TGCGCCAGCAGTCGGCCAGGTGATCCGGCCCAGTACTTC	CASSRPGDPAQYF
.	15	TRBV18	TRBD2	TRBJ2-1	TGTGCCAGCTCACCGGGACTAGGGGCCTACAATGAGCAGTTCTTC	CASSPGLGAYNEQFF
.	16	TRBV3-1/TRBV3-2	.	TRBJ2-3	TGTGCCAGCAGCCTCGGGACTCAGATGGTCACAGATACGCAGTATTTT	CASSLGTQMVTDTQYF
.	13	TRBV6-5	.	TRBJ2-7	TGTGCCAGCAGTTACTCGAGCTCCTACGAGCAGTACTTC	CASSYSSSYEQYF
once	15	TRBV11-3	TRBD2	TRBJ2-3	TGTGCCAGCAGCTCTAGCGGGATTGGCACAGATACGCAGTATTTT	CASSSSGIGTDTQYF
.	16	TRBV9	TRBD1	TRBJ2-2	TGTGCCAGCAGCGGGCCGGGACAGGGGACATCCGGGGAGCTGTTTTTT	CASSGPGQGTSGELFF
.	13	TRBV29-1	.	TRBJ1-2	TGCAGCTTAAAGAACCGGGACAAGGATGGCTACACCTTC	CSLKNRDKDGYTF
.	16	TRBV5-1	TRBD2	TRBJ2-3	TGCGCCAGCAGCTTGGCGGGCGGGGGGGCCTTACATACGCAGTATTTT	CASSLAGGGALHTQYF
.	15	TRBV5-8	.	TRBJ2-6	TGTGCCAGCAGCTTGTGGGGGGTTGGGGCCAACGTCCTGACTTTC	CASSLWGVGANVLTF
.	13	TRBV27	.	TRBJ2-2	TGTGCCAGCAGTTTCGGGAACACCGGGGAGCTGTTTTTT	CASSFGNTGELFF
.	15	TRBV6-5	TRBD1	TRBJ1-6	TGTGCCAGCAGTCAACCGGGACAGGGCAATTCACCCCTCCACTTT	CASSQPGQGNSPLHF
.	15	TRBV18	.	TRBJ1-5	TGTGCCAGCTCACCCCCCGGGACGGGGGATCAGCCCCAGCATTTT	CASSPPGTGDQPQHF
.	11	TRBV6-1	.	TRBJ2-1	TGTGCCAGCAGTGAAGAAGGGAGGACGTTCTTC	CASSEEGRTFF
.	16	TRBV9	.	TRBJ1-2	TGTGCCAGCAGCGTTTTTAGTAGAGAGGATCCGGGTGGCTACACCTTC	CASSVFSREDPGGYTF
.	12	TRBV10-2	.	TRBJ2-3	TGCGCCAGCAAAGTCGGGACAGATACGCAGTATTTT	CASKVGTDTQYF
.	16	TRBV5-1	TRBD2	TRBJ2-1	TGCGCCAGCAGCTTGGTGGTGGGCGGGAGCCGAACTGAGCAGTTCTTC	CASSLVVGGSRTEQFF
.	16	TRBV9	.	TRBJ2-5	TGTGCCAGCAGCGTAGGCCCCCCAGGGGACACGGAGACCCAGTACTTC	CASSVGPPGDTETQYF
.	16	TRBV27	TRBD1	TRBJ2-7	TGTGCCAGCAGGCGATTCGACAGGGGGTTATCCTACGAGCAGTACTTC	CASRRFDRGLSYEQYF
.	15	TRBV5-4	.	TRBJ2-3	TGTGCCAGCAGCTTAGGGACAACGATCGCAGATACGCAGTATTTT	CASSLGTTIADTQYF
medium-sized	14	TRBV2	TRBD2	TRBJ2-3	TGTGCCAGCAGTGTGGCTAGCGGGGGGGGCTCGCAGTATTTT	CASSVASGGGSQYF
.	15	TRBV12-5	.	TRBJ2-3	TGTGCTAGTGGTTGGGGGGGCCCACGGGCAGATACGCAGTATTTT	CASGWGGPRADTQYF
.	14	TRBV3-1/TRBV3-2	.	TRBJ1-2	TGTGCCAGCAGCCCCACCCGGACAGCCTATGGCTACACCTTC	CASSPTRTAYGYTF
.	15	TRBV11-2	TRBD1	TRBJ2-7	TGTGCCAGCAGCTTAGTGGGACAGGGGAGGAACGAGCAGTACTTC	CASSLVGQGRNEQYF
.	17	TRBV7-8	.	TRBJ1-1	TGTGCCAGCAGCCTAATCCTGGGGAGAGTATCGCCCGGGGAAACTTTCTTT	CASSLILGRVSPGETFF
.	15	TRBV7-8	.	TRBJ1-2	TGTGCCAGCAGCCGAGCCAGGGGCGACATAGGGGGCTACACCTTC	CASSRARGDIGGYTF
.	15	TRBV19	TRBD1	TRBJ1-2	TGTGCCAGTCGAAACGTCCAGGGGGCCGCATGGGGCTACACCTTC	CASRNVQGAAWGYTF
.	15	TRBV19	.	TRBJ2-1	TGTGCCAGTAGTGATCGGGGGGCGCCGGACAATGAGCAGTTCTTC	CASSDRGAPDNEQFF
.	15	TRBV18	.	TRBJ2-2	TGTGCCAGCTCTCAGACAGCGTTGAACACCGGGGAGCTGTTTTTT	CASSQTALNTGELFF
.	13	TRBV5-1	.	TRBJ1-2	TGCGCCAGCAGCTTGGCATCCGGAGAGGGCTACACCTTC	CASSLASGEGYTF
few	15	TRBV2	TRBD2	TRBJ2-1	TGTGCCAGCAGGGCCGCTAGCGGGGGGGCCGATGAGCAGTTCTTC	CASRAASGGADEQFF
.	15	TRBV4-3	TRBD1	TRBJ2-7	TGCGCCAGCAGCCAAATTCTCGACAGGGGCTACGAGCAGTACTTC	CASSQILDRGYEQYF